Listed below are T cell receptor beta chains from one sample, sequenced in a study of T cell responses to AZD1222 COVID-19 vaccine. Libraries were prepared by immunoSEQ multiplex PCR; TCRdb keeps only in-frame clonotypes and omits some of them. The sample has under 70,000 clones, roughly 80% seen once. The material was peripheral blood, obtained on day 0 of AZD1222 vaccination. These TCRs come from an adult in good health. Both conserved end residues are part of each CDR3. The order of the fields is clone size, CDR3 length, D gene, J gene, V gene, CDR3 protein, CDR3 DNA. D genes are given only for firm matches. Clone size is shown for a subset of rows, as once, few, many or a class of expanded clone.

abundance: NA; len: 16; d_gene: TRBD1; j_gene: TRBJ2-2; v_gene: TRBV14; CDR3aa: CASSQDLTGALGELFF; CDR3nt: TGTGCCAGCAGCCAAGATCTAACAGGGGCCCTTGGGGAGCTGTTTTTT
abundance: NA; len: 13; d_gene: NA; j_gene: TRBJ2-5; v_gene: TRBV2; CDR3aa: CASRARVLETQYF; CDR3nt: TGTGCCAGCAGGGCTAGGGTGTTGGAGACCCAGTACTTC
abundance: NA; len: 15; d_gene: NA; j_gene: TRBJ1-5; v_gene: TRBV28; CDR3aa: CASTPVRGSNQPQHF; CDR3nt: TGTGCCAGCACCCCAGTGAGGGGCTCCAATCAGCCCCAGCATTTT
abundance: NA; len: 14; d_gene: TRBD1; j_gene: TRBJ2-7; v_gene: TRBV19; CDR3aa: CASSLGQGAYEQYF; CDR3nt: TGTGCCAGTAGCTTGGGACAGGGGGCCTACGAGCAGTACTTC
abundance: NA; len: 12; d_gene: NA; j_gene: TRBJ1-2; v_gene: TRBV30; CDR3aa: CAWSFRAGGYTF; CDR3nt: TGTGCCTGGAGTTTCAGGGCCGGCGGCTACACCTTC
abundance: once; len: 17; d_gene: TRBD2; j_gene: TRBJ2-1; v_gene: TRBV7-8; CDR3aa: CASSLAPSGVGYNEQFF; CDR3nt: TGTGCCAGCAGCTTAGCGCCTAGCGGGGTGGGATACAATGAGCAGTTCTTC
abundance: NA; len: 15; d_gene: TRBD2; j_gene: TRBJ2-1; v_gene: TRBV11-3; CDR3aa: CASSLGLAGGNEQFF; CDR3nt: TGTGCCAGCAGCCTGGGACTAGCGGGGGGGAATGAGCAGTTCTTC
abundance: once; len: 15; d_gene: NA; j_gene: TRBJ2-7; v_gene: TRBV24-1; CDR3aa: CATQAGRSLGYEQYF; CDR3nt: TGTGCCACCCAAGCCGGTAGAAGTCTAGGATACGAGCAGTACTTC
abundance: NA; len: 13; d_gene: NA; j_gene: TRBJ2-1; v_gene: TRBV18; CDR3aa: CASGGAAGNEQFF; CDR3nt: TGTGCCAGCGGGGGGGCCGCGGGAAATGAGCAGTTCTTC
abundance: NA; len: 18; d_gene: NA; j_gene: TRBJ2-3; v_gene: TRBV7-3; CDR3aa: CASSLQPRQGGGTDTQYF; CDR3nt: TGTGCCAGCAGCCTCCAACCCCGGCAGGGGGGTGGCACAGATACGCAGTATTTT
abundance: NA; len: 15; d_gene: TRBD1; j_gene: TRBJ1-5; v_gene: TRBV18; CDR3aa: CASSPGQGFNQPQHF; CDR3nt: TGTGCCAGCTCACCCGGACAGGGTTTCAATCAGCCCCAGCATTTT
abundance: NA; len: 12; d_gene: NA; j_gene: TRBJ2-7; v_gene: TRBV7-6; CDR3aa: CASSLSRDEQYF; CDR3nt: TGTGCCAGCAGCTTGTCCAGGGACGAGCAGTACTTC
abundance: NA; len: 16; d_gene: NA; j_gene: TRBJ2-1; v_gene: TRBV11-1; CDR3aa: CASSGGNSYSYNEQFF; CDR3nt: TGTGCCAGCAGCGGTGGGAATTCCTATTCTTACAATGAGCAGTTCTTC
abundance: NA; len: 17; d_gene: NA; j_gene: TRBJ1-2; v_gene: TRBV7-3; CDR3aa: CASSPYELRQSTYGYTF; CDR3nt: TGTGCCAGCAGCCCTTATGAATTGAGACAGTCGACCTATGGCTACACCTTC
abundance: NA; len: 14; d_gene: NA; j_gene: TRBJ2-7; v_gene: TRBV5-5; CDR3aa: CASSSTGLIYEQYF; CDR3nt: TGTGCCAGCAGCTCGACGGGACTTATATACGAGCAGTACTTC
abundance: NA; len: 15; d_gene: NA; j_gene: TRBJ2-1; v_gene: TRBV30; CDR3aa: CAWSGFSGGAYEQFF; CDR3nt: TGTGCCTGGAGTGGATTTAGCGGAGGCGCCTATGAGCAGTTCTTC
abundance: NA; len: 16; d_gene: TRBD1; j_gene: TRBJ1-3; v_gene: TRBV28; CDR3aa: CASSLPDRGAGNTIYF; CDR3nt: TGTGCCAGCAGTTTGCCGGACAGGGGTGCTGGAAACACCATATATTTT
abundance: NA; len: 14; d_gene: NA; j_gene: TRBJ2-7; v_gene: TRBV28; CDR3aa: CASSIRISSYEQYF; CDR3nt: TGTGCCAGCAGTATAAGGATTAGCTCCTACGAGCAGTACTTC
abundance: NA; len: 17; d_gene: NA; j_gene: TRBJ1-5; v_gene: TRBV19; CDR3aa: CASKGTLGGDSNQPQHF; CDR3nt: TGTGCCAGTAAGGGGACTCTTGGGGGGGATAGCAATCAGCCCCAGCATTTT
abundance: NA; len: 11; d_gene: NA; j_gene: TRBJ2-2; v_gene: TRBV19; CDR3aa: CASFKTGELFF; CDR3nt: TGTGCCAGTTTTAAGACCGGGGAGCTGTTTTTT
abundance: NA; len: 16; d_gene: TRBD2; j_gene: TRBJ2-3; v_gene: TRBV6-2/TRBV6-3; CDR3aa: CASSSKRGGGTDTQYF; CDR3nt: TGTGCCAGCAGTTCAAAGCGGGGGGGCGGTACAGATACGCAGTATTTT
abundance: NA; len: 15; d_gene: TRBD2; j_gene: TRBJ2-7; v_gene: TRBV2; CDR3aa: CASIPGGSYTYEQYF; CDR3nt: TGTGCCAGCATCCCCGGGGGGTCATACACCTACGAGCAGTACTTC
abundance: NA; len: 13; d_gene: NA; j_gene: TRBJ1-1; v_gene: TRBV18; CDR3aa: CASSPDMNTEAFF; CDR3nt: TGTGCCAGCTCACCGGACATGAACACTGAAGCTTTCTTT
abundance: NA; len: 13; d_gene: NA; j_gene: TRBJ1-2; v_gene: TRBV12-3/TRBV12-4; CDR3aa: CASREGNNYGYTF; CDR3nt: TGTGCCAGCCGAGAGGGAAACAACTATGGCTACACCTTC
abundance: NA; len: 16; d_gene: NA; j_gene: TRBJ1-1; v_gene: TRBV4-3; CDR3aa: CASSQEGTTVGTEAFF; CDR3nt: TGCGCCAGCAGCCAAGAAGGAACGACAGTTGGCACTGAAGCTTTCTTT
abundance: NA; len: 14; d_gene: TRBD1; j_gene: TRBJ1-4; v_gene: TRBV3-1/TRBV3-2; CDR3aa: CASSLQGAGEKLFF; CDR3nt: TGTGCCAGCAGCCTACAGGGGGCGGGGGAAAAACTGTTTTTT
abundance: NA; len: 15; d_gene: TRBD2; j_gene: TRBJ2-1; v_gene: TRBV27; CDR3aa: CASSLGGRPSNEQFF; CDR3nt: TGTGCCAGCAGTTTGGGCGGGAGGCCCAGCAATGAGCAGTTCTTC
abundance: NA; len: 16; d_gene: NA; j_gene: TRBJ1-1; v_gene: TRBV6-2/TRBV6-3; CDR3aa: CASSYIEGGTNTEAFF; CDR3nt: TGTGCCAGCAGTTACATTGAGGGAGGGACAAACACTGAAGCTTTCTTT
abundance: NA; len: 17; d_gene: TRBD2; j_gene: TRBJ2-5; v_gene: TRBV6-2/TRBV6-3; CDR3aa: CASSPGVIAGDQETQYF; CDR3nt: TGTGCCAGCAGCCCCGGGGTTATAGCGGGGGACCAAGAGACCCAGTACTTC
abundance: NA; len: 14; d_gene: NA; j_gene: TRBJ1-1; v_gene: TRBV7-6; CDR3aa: CASSLTQENTEAFF; CDR3nt: TGTGCCAGCAGCTTAACCCAGGAGAACACTGAAGCTTTCTTT
abundance: NA; len: 12; d_gene: TRBD1; j_gene: TRBJ2-7; v_gene: TRBV30; CDR3aa: CAWSLTGNEQYF; CDR3nt: TGTGCCTGGAGTCTGACAGGGAACGAGCAGTACTTC
abundance: NA; len: 15; d_gene: TRBD1; j_gene: TRBJ1-3; v_gene: TRBV28; CDR3aa: CASSPTTGGEHTIYF; CDR3nt: TGTGCCAGCAGTCCAACGACAGGGGGGGAGCACACCATATATTTT
abundance: NA; len: 13; d_gene: TRBD1; j_gene: TRBJ1-6; v_gene: TRBV6-5; CDR3aa: CASSRDSGSPLHF; CDR3nt: TGTGCCAGCAGCCGGGACAGTGGTTCACCCCTCCACTTT
abundance: NA; len: 12; d_gene: NA; j_gene: TRBJ1-2; v_gene: TRBV6-6; CDR3aa: CASSRIQGPGTF; CDR3nt: TGTGCCAGCAGCCGAATTCAAGGCCCAGGCACCTTC
abundance: NA; len: 14; d_gene: NA; j_gene: TRBJ1-4; v_gene: TRBV6-5; CDR3aa: CASSPTATNEKLFF; CDR3nt: TGTGCCAGCAGCCCGACCGCAACTAATGAAAAACTGTTTTTT
abundance: NA; len: 12; d_gene: TRBD2; j_gene: TRBJ2-5; v_gene: TRBV29-1; CDR3aa: CSVGDYEETQYF; CDR3nt: TGCAGCGTTGGGGACTACGAAGAGACCCAGTACTTC